This T cell receptor beta chain was recovered during a study of regulatory T cells in long-lasting Graves disease. Library construction for TCR beta used iRepertoire HTBI primers and Arm-PCR of CDR3 regions. TCRdb processed the multiplex PCR reads anew with MiXCR; each CDR3 protein has one entry. The sample records hundreds of thousands of distinct CDR3 sequences, around 16% being singletons. V gave up 1 base and J gave up 2 bases, with 10 bases separating them. The CDR3 contains 15 residues. The germline V gene encodes CDR1 SEHNR and CDR2 FQNEAQ (reference sequence). Sample time point: newly diagnosed GD, antithyroid drugs for less than 3 months. From RNA extracted from PBMCs, the TCR library was made. This clonotype was picked up many times.

The receptor's source is a female donor with Graves disease. This sample comprised peripheral blood mononuclear cells (PBMCs), obtained at new diagnosis, from a patient treated with antithyroid drugs. V gene TRBV7-9 combines with J gene TRBJ2-3; weak D call: TRBD2 (6 bases). The CDR3 nucleotides read TGTGCCAGCAGCTTAGTCCGGGGGTACACAGATACGCAGTATTTT. Translated: CASSLVRGYTDTQYF.